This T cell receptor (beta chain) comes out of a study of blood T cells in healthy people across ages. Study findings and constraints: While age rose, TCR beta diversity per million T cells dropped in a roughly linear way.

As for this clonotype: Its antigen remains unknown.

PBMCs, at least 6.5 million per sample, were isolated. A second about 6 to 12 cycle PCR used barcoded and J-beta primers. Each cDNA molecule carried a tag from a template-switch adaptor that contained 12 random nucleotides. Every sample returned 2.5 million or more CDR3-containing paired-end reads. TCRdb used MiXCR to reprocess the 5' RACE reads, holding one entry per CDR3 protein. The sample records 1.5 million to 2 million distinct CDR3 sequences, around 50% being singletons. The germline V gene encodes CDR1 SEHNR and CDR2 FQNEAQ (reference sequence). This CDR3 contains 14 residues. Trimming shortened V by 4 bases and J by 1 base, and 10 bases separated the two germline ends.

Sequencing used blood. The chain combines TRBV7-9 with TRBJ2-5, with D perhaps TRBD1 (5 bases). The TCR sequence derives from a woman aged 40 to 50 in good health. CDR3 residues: CASSSDSLQETQYF. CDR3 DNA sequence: TGTGCCAGCAGCTCAGACAGCCTCCAAGAGACCCAGTACTTC.